This passage covers 22 T cell receptor beta chains from one sample sequenced in a study of glioma-infiltrating T cells. TCR alpha and beta CDR3 regions were amplified from RNA using iRepertoire nested multiplex PCR. TCRdb reprocessed the multiplex PCR reads with MiXCR, giving one entry per CDR3 protein. The sample holds about 190,000 distinct CDR3 sequences; roughly a third are singletons and the top ten take 20% to 25%. The sample taken for sequencing was glioma tissue, nonneoplastic brain tissue, or PBMCs (not recorded which). Every receptor here comes from a human donor with low-grade glioma or glioblastoma, undergoing nonglioma brain surgery, or in good health (not recorded which).

In regard to this clonotype: Germline and junction disagree at one end, which may indicate a read error. The chain joins TRBV3-1 to TRBJ2-1; 12 bases are a match to TRBD2. This CDR3 has 14 amino acids. The germline V gene has CDR1 LGHDT and CDR2 YNNKEL (reference sequence). CDR3 DNA: TGTGCCAGCAGCCGGACTAGCGGGAACAATGGGCAGTTCTTC. It is translated as CASSRTSGNNGQFF.

This chain connects TRBV20-1 to TRBJ2-7, with 11 bases lining up with TRBD2. CDR3 length: 17 residues. Germline assignment: CDR1 DFQATT and CDR2 SNEGSKA (reference sequence). Trimming cost V 3 bases and J 4 bases; bases outside gene matches: 14. CDR3 sequence reads: CSARGPRLAGSLYEQYF. As DNA, the CDR3 is TGCAGTGCTAGGGGCCCCCGACTAGCGGGAAGCTTGTACGAGCAGTACTTC.

This clonotype showed up many times. The V and J genes are TRBV7-2 and TRBJ2-7; D unclear. V lost 6 bases and J lost 6, with 15 bases in between. CDR3 length: 13 residues. Germline CDR1 is SGHTA and CDR2 is FQGNSA. The CDR3 is CASSLMRWGEQYF. CDR3 coding DNA: TGTGCCAGCAGTCTCATGAGGTGGGGCGAGCAGTACTTC.

CDR3 sequence: CASSFVQTGELFF. CDR3 DNA: TGTGCCAGCAGCTTCGTTCAAACCGGGGAGCTGTTTTTT. The chain has TRBV7-3 and TRBJ2-2; D remains ambiguous. The CDR3 has 13 residues. CDR1 is SGHTA, CDR2 FQGTGA, per germline. Trimming took off 3 bases at V and 5 bases at J, with 7 bases between the two ends.

In this sample, this clonotype turned up a few times. The rearrangement links TRBV29-1 to TRBJ2-5, with a tentative D call TRBD2 (5 bases). In germline, CDR1 is SQVTM, CDR2 ANQGSEA. Trimming took off 6 bases at V and 4 bases at J, with 9 bases between the two ends. There are 11 residues in the CDR3. CDR3 in amino acids: CSVEDRETQYF. The CDR3 nucleotides are TGCAGCGTGGAGGATCGAGAGACCCAGTACTTC.

This clonotype came up many times. The chain has TRBV15 and TRBJ2-1; possibly TRBD1 or TRBD2 for D (7 bases each). Trimming removed 7 bases from V and 10 bases from J, with 17 bases in between. The CDR3 consists of 13 residues. Per the germline V gene, CDR1 is LNHNV and CDR2 is YYDKDF (reference sequence). The CDR3 DNA reads as TGTGCCACCAAAGGGCACAGGGGAGGGGAGCAGTTCTTC. It specifies CATKGHRGGEQFF.

This clonotype was seen many times. The V call is TRBV28, the J call TRBJ1-2; D unresolved. Germline V gene sequence: CDR1 MDHEN, CDR2 SYDVKM. Trimming took off 3 bases at V and 3 bases at J, with 14 bases between the two ends. CDR3 length: 15 amino acids. The CDR3 coding sequence is TGTGCCAGCAGTTTTTCGGGATCTCGGGACTATGGCTACACCTTC. It codes for CASSFSGSRDYGYTF.

This clonotype turned up a few times. The rearrangement uses TRBV30 and TRBJ1-5; D uncertain. Germline values: CDR1 GTSNPN, CDR2 SVGIG (reference sequence). The V and J ends lost 2 bases and 3 bases respectively, with 8 bases between them. The CDR3 sequence is 13 residues long. The CDR3 bases are TGTGCCTGGAGTCCGGGGATCAATCAGCCCCAGCATTTT. Amino acid sequence: CAWSPGINQPQHF.

This clonotype was seen repeatedly, ten times or more. V usage is TRBV7-9 and J usage is TRBJ1-2, with D perhaps matching TRBD1 (6 bases). Per the germline V gene, CDR1 is SEHNR and CDR2 is FQNEAQ (reference sequence). V was trimmed by 5 bases and J by 7 bases, leaving 23 bases between them. This CDR3 contains 16 residues. CDR3 coding DNA: TGTGCCAGCAGCGCAGGACAGCCTCCGGGAACAGGTGGCTACACCTTC. Translation gives CASSAGQPPGTGGYTF.

The rearrangement links TRBV7-9 to TRBJ2-7; D may be TRBD1 or TRBD2 (5 bases each). Trimming stripped 2 bases from V and 3 bases from J, with 17 bases between. This CDR3 spans 16 amino acids. Germline CDR1 and CDR2: SEHNR and FQNEAQ (reference sequence). The CDR3 nucleotides read TGTGCCAGCAGCTTAATCCCCGGGGACCAGCACTACGAGCAGTACTTC. Amino acid sequence: CASSLIPGDQHYEQYF.

As for this clonotype: The junction shows a germline mismatch at one end, possibly a read error. J is TRBJ1-1 and V is TRBV20-1, with D hard to call. Germline V CDR1 and CDR2: DFQATT, SNEGSKA (reference sequence). The CDR3 spans 13 residues. The CDR3 here is CRAPHSLNTEAFF. The CDR3 DNA sequence: TGCCGTGCTCCACACAGCTTGAACACTGAGGCTTTCTTT.

Notes on this clonotype: A much larger clone sits a single nucleotide away, making a read error possible. The conserved phenylalanine or tryptophan is not found at the CDR3 terminus, so this likely reflects a read error. The CDR3 bases are TGTGCCAGCAGTCCTGGGAATTTGAACACTGAAGCTTTCCTT. Translating it yields CASSPGNLNTEAFL. The V and J genes are TRBV12-3 or TRBV12-4 and TRBJ1-1; D gene ambiguous. The CDR3 runs to 14 residues. V lost 5 bases, J lost 0 bases, and 10 bases lay in between.

This clonotype was observed many times. V and J are TRBV28 and TRBJ2-3; 9 positions agree with TRBD2. The germline V gene has CDR1 MDHEN and CDR2 SYDVKM. Trimming removed 2 bases from V and 2 bases from J; junction bases left unmatched: 2. There are 15 residues in the CDR3. The CDR3 spells CASSLPSGTTDTQYF. The DNA for the CDR3 is TGTGCCAGCAGTTTACCTAGCGGGACCACAGATACGCAGTATTTT.

There are many counts of this clonotype. The V and J genes are TRBV28 and TRBJ2-3; D may be TRBD2 (7 bases). This CDR3 is 18 amino acids long. Germline V gene sequence: CDR1 MDHEN, CDR2 SYDVKM. The V gene lost 4 bases and the J gene lost 1 base, with 21 bases spanning the gap. The CDR3 is CASSYRQGGEFGTDTQYF. CDR3 nucleotides: TGTGCCAGCAGTTATCGCCAAGGGGGGGAATTCGGCACAGATACGCAGTATTTT.

This clonotype was found many times. The rearrangement joins TRBV6-1 to TRBJ1-4, with D unclear. The V and J ends lost 7 bases and 17 bases respectively, with 14 bases between them. Germline assignment: CDR1 MNHNS and CDR2 SASEGT. This CDR3 contains 10 residues. The CDR3 DNA is TGTGCCAGCACCGGCAGATCCCTTTTTTTT. Protein product: CASTGRSLFF.

This clonotype has at least ten counts. The chain couples TRBV20-1 to TRBJ2-3, with D maybe TRBD2 (6 bases). This CDR3 contains 12 residues. V was pared by 0 bases and J by 5 bases, with 6 bases between. The germline V gene has CDR1 DFQATT and CDR2 SNEGSKA (reference sequence). CDR3 residues: CSAREGGDTQYF. In nucleotides, the CDR3 is TGCAGTGCTAGAGAGGGGGGAGATACGCAGTATTTT.

Concerning this clonotype: A single base separates this from a much larger clone, so it may be a read error. The chain uses TRBV29-1 and TRBJ1-2, with 8 bases fitting TRBD1. In germline, CDR1 is SQVTM, CDR2 ANQGSEA. V lost 6 bases, J lost 10 bases, and 10 bases stayed unmatched. The CDR3 runs to 12 residues. Written as DNA, the CDR3 is TGCAGCGTCGGACAGGGAATGGATGTCTACACCTTC. Translated, it gives CSVGQGMDVYTF.

On this clonotype itself: A read error may explain this, as a much larger clone is one base away. The chain has TRBV29-1 and TRBJ2-2; D gene ambiguous. This CDR3 spans 12 amino acids. CDR1 is SQVTM, CDR2 ANQGSEA, per germline. As DNA, the CDR3 is TGCATCGTTGAACAGCGATCCGGGGAGCTGTTTTTT. Translated: CIVEQRSGELFF.

The CDR3 protein is CASSQVWGSPSGGEQFF. The CDR3 coding sequence is TGTGCCAGCAGCCAAGTATGGGGCTCCCCCTCAGGGGGTGAGCAGTTCTTC. This chain links TRBV4-2 with TRBJ2-1; 7 bases line up with TRBD1. This CDR3 has 17 amino acids. V dropped 1 base and J dropped 9; count of bases not matched to a gene: 15. Looked up from germline, CDR1 is LGHNA and CDR2 is YNFKEQ.

This clonotype was picked up a small number of times. The chain carries TRBV18 and TRBJ2-3; D is possibly TRBD2 (5 bases). Germline CDR1 KGHSH, CDR2 LQKENI. The V and J ends lost 3 bases and 8 bases respectively, with 15 bases between them. The CDR3 consists of 14 residues. The CDR3 loop reads CASSPSGLRGTQYF. CDR3 nucleotides: TGTGCCAGCTCACCCTCCGGGTTACGGGGTACGCAGTATTTT.

The J gene is TRBJ2-1, the V gene TRBV12-5, with TRBD2 matching 11 bases. V dropped 7 bases and J dropped 5; count of bases not matched to a gene: 7. Germline V CDR1 and CDR2: LGHNT, FRNRAP. This CDR3 region has 15 residues. The CDR3 region has the DNA TGTGCTAGTGCCGCTAGCGGGAGGAGTGACAATGAGCAGTTCTTC. It yields the protein CASAASGRSDNEQFF.

The CDR3 nucleotides read TGCAGCGTTGGCACCGAGGGTAGCTCCTACAATGAGCAGTTCTTC. Residues: CSVGTEGSSYNEQFF. J is TRBJ2-1 and V is TRBV29-1; maybe TRBD2 (5 bases). The V end lost 4 bases, the J end lost 0 bases, and 13 bases lay between the germline ends. This CDR3 comprises 15 residues. Germline-derived CDR1 and CDR2 are SQVTM and ANQGSEA.